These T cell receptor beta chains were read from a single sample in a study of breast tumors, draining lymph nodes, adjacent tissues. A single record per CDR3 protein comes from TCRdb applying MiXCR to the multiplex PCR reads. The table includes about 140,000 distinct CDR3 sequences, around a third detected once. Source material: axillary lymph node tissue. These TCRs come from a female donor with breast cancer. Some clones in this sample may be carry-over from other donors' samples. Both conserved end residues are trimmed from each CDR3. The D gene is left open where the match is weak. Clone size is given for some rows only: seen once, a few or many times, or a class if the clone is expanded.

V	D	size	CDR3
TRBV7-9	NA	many	ASSLAERGGLGYP
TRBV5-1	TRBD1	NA	TSFKDRGHTEAF
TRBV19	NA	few	ASSFRYTEAF
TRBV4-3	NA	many	ASSQVGNSNYGYT
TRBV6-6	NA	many	ASSYSHVQY
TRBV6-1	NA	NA	ASSPRQVISNSPLH
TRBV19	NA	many	ASSGGAQETQY
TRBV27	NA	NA	ASSRAGDAGELF
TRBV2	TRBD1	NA	ASSGAGGNGNTIY
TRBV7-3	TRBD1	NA	ASSSSGTGVSYEQY
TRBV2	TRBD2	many	ASTGGLAENIQY
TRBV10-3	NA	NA	AIRQSLGYGYT
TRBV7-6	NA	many	ASSQEVGNNYGYT
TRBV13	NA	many	ASSLRPRAAGYEQY
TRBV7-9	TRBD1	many	ASSPTGESAKLF
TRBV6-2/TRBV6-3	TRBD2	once	AGSPPWVAGGLTSTDTQY
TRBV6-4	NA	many	ASSHSTRGANYGYT
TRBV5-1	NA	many	ASSLGGRSNNSPLH
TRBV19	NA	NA	AASFLYGLT
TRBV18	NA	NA	ASSQTQRTEAF
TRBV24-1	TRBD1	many	ATATGQGADTQY
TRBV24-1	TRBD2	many	ATSDLRRGDTDTQY